The clone carrying this T cell receptor beta chain was recorded at least ten times. This sample was included in a study of Graves' ophthalmopathy and Graves' hyperthyroidism. Across the study: Upon initial diagnosis and before any treatment, peripheral blood was collected.

Amplified material comprised TCR beta CDR3 regions derived from RNA transcripts. The first-round RT-PCR employed HTBI primers together with the Qiagen OneStep RT-PCR kit. A multiplex PCR was then performed as the second round. TCRdb reanalysed the multiplex PCR reads using MiXCR and keeps one entry per CDR3 protein. Of under 800,000 distinct CDR3 sequences listed, about a fifth are singletons. By definition, stable hyperthyroidism involved no ophthalmopathy within 18 months of follow-up. Hyperthyroidism in these 18- to 65-year-old patients was newly diagnosed, lasting under 2 months. The PBMCs were taken from approximately 9 ml of fresh peripheral blood. CDR1 and CDR2 from the germline V gene are MNHNS and SASEGT. CDR3 length: 15 residues. The germline V and J ends were trimmed by 5 bases and 3 bases, with 14 bases remaining between them.

This TCR came from a woman under 30 with stable Graves' hyperthyroidism. Some clones in this sample may be carry-over from other donors' samples. The V call is TRBV6-1, the J call TRBJ1-5, with D hard to call. The specimen was peripheral blood. CDR3 sequence (DNA): TGTGCCAGCAGTCTCAACCGGGCCCCCAATCAGCCCCAGCATTTT. Its protein product is CASSLNRAPNQPQHF.